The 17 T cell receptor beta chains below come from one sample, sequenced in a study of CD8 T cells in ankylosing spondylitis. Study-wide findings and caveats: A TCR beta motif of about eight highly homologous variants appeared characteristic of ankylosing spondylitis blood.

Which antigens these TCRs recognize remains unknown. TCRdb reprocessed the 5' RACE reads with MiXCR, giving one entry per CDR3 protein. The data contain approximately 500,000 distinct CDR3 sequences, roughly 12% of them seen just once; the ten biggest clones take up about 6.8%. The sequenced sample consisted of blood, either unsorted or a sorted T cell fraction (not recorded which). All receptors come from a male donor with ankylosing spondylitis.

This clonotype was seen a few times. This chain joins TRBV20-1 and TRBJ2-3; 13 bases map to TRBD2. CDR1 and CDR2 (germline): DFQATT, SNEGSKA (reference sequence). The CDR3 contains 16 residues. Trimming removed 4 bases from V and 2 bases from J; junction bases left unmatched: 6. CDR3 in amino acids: CSAMILAGGHTDTQYF. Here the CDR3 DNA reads TGCAGTGCTATGATACTAGCGGGAGGGCACACAGATACGCAGTATTTT.

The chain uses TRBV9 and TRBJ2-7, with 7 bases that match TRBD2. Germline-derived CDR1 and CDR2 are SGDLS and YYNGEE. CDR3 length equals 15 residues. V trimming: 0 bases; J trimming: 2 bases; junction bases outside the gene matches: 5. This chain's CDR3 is CASSVGGGFAYEQYF. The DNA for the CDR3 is TGTGCCAGCAGCGTAGGGGGAGGGTTCGCCTACGAGCAGTACTTC.

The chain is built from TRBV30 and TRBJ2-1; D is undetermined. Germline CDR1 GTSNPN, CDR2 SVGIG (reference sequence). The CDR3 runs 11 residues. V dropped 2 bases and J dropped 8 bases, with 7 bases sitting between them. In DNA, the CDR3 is TGTGCCTGGAGTCCTCTCTATGAGCAGTTCTTC. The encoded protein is CAWSPLYEQFF.

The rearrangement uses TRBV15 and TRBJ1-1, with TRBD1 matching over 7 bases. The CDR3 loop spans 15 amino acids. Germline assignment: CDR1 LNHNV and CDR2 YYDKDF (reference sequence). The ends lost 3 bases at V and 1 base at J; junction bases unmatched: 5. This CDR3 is CATSSIYRGNTEAFF. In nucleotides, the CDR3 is TGTGCCACCAGCAGTATTTACAGGGGGAACACTGAAGCTTTCTTT. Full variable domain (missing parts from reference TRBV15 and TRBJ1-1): DAMVIQNPRYQVTQFGKPVTLSCSQTLNHNVMYWYQQKSSQAPKLLFHYYDKDFNNEADTPDNFQSRRPNTSFCFLDIRSPGLGDTAMYLCATSSIYRGNTEAFFGQGTRLTVV.

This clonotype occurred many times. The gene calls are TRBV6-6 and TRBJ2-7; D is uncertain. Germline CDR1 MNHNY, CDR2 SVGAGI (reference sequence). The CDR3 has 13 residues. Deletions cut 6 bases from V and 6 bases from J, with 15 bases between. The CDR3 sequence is CASSPTETSEQYV. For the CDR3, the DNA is TGTGCCAGCAGCCCCACTGAAACCTCCGAGCAGTACGTC.

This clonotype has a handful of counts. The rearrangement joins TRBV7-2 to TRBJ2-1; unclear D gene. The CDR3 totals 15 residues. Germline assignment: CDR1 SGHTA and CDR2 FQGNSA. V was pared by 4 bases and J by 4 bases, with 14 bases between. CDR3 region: CASSSFKDLYNEQFF. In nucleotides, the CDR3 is TGTGCCAGCAGCTCATTCAAAGACTTATACAATGAGCAGTTCTTC. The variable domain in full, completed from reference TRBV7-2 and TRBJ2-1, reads GAGVSQSPSNKVTEKGKDVELRCDPISGHTALYWYRQSLGQGLEFLIYFQGNSAPDKSGLPSDRFSAERTGGSVSTLTIQRTQQEDSAVYLCASSSFKDLYNEQFFGPGTRLTVL.

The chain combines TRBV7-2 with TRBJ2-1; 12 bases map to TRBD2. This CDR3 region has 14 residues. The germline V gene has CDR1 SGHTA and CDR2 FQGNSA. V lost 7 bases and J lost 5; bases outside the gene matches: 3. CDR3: CASNLAGGNNEQFF. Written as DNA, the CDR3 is TGTGCCAGCAACCTAGCGGGAGGGAACAATGAGCAGTTCTTC.

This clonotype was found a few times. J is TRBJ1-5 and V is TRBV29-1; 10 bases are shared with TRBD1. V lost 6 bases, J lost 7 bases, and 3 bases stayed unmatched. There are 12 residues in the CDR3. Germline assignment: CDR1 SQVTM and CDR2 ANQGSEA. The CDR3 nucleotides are TGCAGCGTGAGGACAGGGGGACAGCCCCAGCATTTT. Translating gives CSVRTGGQPQHF. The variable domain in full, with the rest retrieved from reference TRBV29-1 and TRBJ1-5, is SAVISQKPSRDICQRGTSLTIQCQVDSQVTMMFWYRQQPGQSLTLIATANQGSEATYESGFVIDKFPISRPNLTFSTLTVSNMSPEDSSIYLCSVRTGGQPQHFGDGTRLSIL.

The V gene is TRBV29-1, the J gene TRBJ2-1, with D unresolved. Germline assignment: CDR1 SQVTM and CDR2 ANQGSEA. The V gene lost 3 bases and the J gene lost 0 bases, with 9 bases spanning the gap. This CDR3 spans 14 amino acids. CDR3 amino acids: CSVDLVSSYNEQFF. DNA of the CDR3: TGCAGCGTTGATCTGGTGAGCTCCTACAATGAGCAGTTCTTC.

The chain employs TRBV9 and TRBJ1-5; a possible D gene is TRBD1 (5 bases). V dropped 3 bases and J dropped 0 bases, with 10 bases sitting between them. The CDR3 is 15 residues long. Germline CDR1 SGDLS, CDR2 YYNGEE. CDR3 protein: CASSATVNSNQPQHF. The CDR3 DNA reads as TGTGCCAGCAGCGCGACAGTAAATAGCAATCAGCCCCAGCATTTT.

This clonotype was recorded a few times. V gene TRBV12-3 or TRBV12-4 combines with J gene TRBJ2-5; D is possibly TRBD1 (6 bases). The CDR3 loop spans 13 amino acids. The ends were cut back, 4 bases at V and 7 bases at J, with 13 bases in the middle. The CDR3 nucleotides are TGTGCCAGCAGTTACCCGGACAGAGGGACCCAGTACTTC. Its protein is CASSYPDRGTQYF.

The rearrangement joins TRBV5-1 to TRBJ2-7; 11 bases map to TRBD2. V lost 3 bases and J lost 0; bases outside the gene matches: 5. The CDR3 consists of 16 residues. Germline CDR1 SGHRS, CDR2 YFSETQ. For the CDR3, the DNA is TGCGCCAGCAGCTCTTTAGCGGGAGGGGGCTCCTACGAGCAGTACTTC. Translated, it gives CASSSLAGGGSYEQYF.

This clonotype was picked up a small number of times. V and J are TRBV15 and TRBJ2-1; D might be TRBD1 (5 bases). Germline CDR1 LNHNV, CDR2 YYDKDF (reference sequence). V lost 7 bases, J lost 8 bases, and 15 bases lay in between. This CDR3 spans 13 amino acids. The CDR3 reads CATTKAGIHEQFF. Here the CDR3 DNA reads TGTGCCACCACCAAGGCAGGGATCCATGAGCAGTTCTTC.

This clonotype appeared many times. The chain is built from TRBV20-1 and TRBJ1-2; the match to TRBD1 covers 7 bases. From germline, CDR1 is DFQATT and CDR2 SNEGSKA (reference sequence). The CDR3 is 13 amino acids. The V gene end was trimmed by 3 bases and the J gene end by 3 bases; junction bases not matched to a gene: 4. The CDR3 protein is CSARTGYDYGYTF. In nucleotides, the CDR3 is TGCAGTGCTAGGACAGGGTACGACTATGGCTACACCTTC.

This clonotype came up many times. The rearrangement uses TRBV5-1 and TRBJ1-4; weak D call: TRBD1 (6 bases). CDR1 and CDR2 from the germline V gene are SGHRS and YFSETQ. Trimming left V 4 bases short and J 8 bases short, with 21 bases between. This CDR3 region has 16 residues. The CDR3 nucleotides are TGCGCCAGCAGCGTCAAGCCGGGACACCAGGGAGAAAAACTGTTTTTT. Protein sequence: CASSVKPGHQGEKLFF.

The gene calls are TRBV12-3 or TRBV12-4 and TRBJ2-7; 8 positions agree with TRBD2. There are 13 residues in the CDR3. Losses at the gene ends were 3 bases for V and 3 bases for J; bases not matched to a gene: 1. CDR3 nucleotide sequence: TGTGCCAGCAGTTTTGCGGGAGGCTACGAGCAGTACTTC. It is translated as CASSFAGGYEQYF.

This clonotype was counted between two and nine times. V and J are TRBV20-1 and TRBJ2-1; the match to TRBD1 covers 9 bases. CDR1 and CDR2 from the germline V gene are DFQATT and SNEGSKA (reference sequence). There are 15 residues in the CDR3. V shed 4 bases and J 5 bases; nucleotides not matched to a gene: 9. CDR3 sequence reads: CSATTGTGTHNEQFF. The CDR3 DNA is TGCAGTGCTACAACCGGGACAGGGACTCACAATGAGCAGTTCTTC.